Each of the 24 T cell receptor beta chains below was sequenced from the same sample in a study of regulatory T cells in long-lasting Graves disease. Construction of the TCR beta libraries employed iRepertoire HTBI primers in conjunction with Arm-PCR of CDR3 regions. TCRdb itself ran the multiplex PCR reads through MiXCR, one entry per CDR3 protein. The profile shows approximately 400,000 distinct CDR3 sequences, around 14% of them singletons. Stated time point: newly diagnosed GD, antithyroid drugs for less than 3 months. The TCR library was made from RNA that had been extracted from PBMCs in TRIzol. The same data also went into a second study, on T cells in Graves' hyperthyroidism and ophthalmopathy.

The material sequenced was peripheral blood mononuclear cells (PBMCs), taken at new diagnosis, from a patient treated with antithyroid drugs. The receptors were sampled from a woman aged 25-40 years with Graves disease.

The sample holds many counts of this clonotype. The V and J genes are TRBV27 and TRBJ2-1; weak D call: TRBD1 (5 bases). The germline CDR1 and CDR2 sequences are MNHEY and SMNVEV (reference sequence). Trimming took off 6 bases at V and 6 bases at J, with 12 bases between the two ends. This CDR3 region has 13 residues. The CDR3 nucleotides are TGTGCCAGCAGCAGGGCCTCGGGCAATGAGCAGTTCTTC. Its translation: CASSRASGNEQFF.

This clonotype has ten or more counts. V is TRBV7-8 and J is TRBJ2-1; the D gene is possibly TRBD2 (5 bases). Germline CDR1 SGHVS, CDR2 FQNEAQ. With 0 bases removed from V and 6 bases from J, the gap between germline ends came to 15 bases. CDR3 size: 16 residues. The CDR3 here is CASSLALRGEGNEQFF. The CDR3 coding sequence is TGTGCCAGCAGCTTAGCGCTGCGCGGCGAGGGCAATGAGCAGTTCTTC.

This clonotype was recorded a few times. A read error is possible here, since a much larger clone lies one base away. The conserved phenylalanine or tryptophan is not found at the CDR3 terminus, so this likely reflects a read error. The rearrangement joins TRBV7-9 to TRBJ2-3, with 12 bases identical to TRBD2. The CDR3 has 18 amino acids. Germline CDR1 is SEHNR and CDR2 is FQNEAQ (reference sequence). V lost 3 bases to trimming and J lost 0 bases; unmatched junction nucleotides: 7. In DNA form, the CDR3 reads TGTGCCAGCAGCTTTGTGCTAGCGGGAGGGCTCAGCACAGATACGCAGTATCTT. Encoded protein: CASSFVLAGGLSTDTQYL.

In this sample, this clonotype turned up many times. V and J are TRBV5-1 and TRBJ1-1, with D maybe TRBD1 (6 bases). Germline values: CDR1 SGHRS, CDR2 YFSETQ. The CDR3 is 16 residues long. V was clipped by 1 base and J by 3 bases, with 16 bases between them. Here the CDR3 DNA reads TGCGCCAGCAGCTTGTATACAGGGCAGCGGGACACTGAAGCTTTCTTT. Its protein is CASSLYTGQRDTEAFF.

CDR3 nucleotides: TGTGCCAGCAGCTTGTCTAGCGGGAGCTTCACAGATACGCAGTATTTT. Translating gives CASSLSSGSFTDTQYF. The chain employs TRBV7-9 and TRBJ2-3, with 10 bases fitting TRBD2. J lost 2 bases, V lost 3 bases, and 5 bases had no gene match. CDR1 is SEHNR and CDR2 is FQNEAQ in the germline V gene (reference sequence). The CDR3 length is 16 residues.

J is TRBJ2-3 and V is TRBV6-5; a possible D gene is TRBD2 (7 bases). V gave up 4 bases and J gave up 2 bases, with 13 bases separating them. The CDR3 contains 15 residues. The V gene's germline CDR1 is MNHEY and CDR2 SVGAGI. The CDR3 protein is CASSWGLADTDTQYF. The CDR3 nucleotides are TGTGCCAGCAGTTGGGGGCTAGCGGACACAGATACGCAGTATTTT.

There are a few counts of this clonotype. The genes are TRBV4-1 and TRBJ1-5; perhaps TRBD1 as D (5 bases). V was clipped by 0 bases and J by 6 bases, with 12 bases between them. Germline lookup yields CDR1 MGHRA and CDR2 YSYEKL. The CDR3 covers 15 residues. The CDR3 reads CASSQDWRGSQPQHF. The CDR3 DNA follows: TGCGCCAGCAGCCAAGATTGGAGGGGAAGTCAGCCCCAGCATTTT.

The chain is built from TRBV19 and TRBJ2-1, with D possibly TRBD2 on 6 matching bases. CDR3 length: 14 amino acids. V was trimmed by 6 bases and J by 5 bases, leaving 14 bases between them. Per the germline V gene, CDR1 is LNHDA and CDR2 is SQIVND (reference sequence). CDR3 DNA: TGTGCCAGTAGACCGACTAGACCACACAATGAGCAGTTCTTC. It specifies CASRPTRPHNEQFF.

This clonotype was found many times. The CDR3 sequence is CASSFNRGGGSGANVLTF. CDR3 bases: TGTGCCAGCAGTTTTAACCGGGGCGGCGGCTCTGGGGCCAACGTCCTGACTTTC. The rearrangement joins TRBV2 to TRBJ2-6, with D tentatively TRBD1 or TRBD2 (5 bases each). CDR1 is SNHLY, CDR2 FYNNEI, per germline. CDR3 length: 18 residues. V was shortened by 5 bases and J by 0 bases, with 17 bases between the two germline ends.

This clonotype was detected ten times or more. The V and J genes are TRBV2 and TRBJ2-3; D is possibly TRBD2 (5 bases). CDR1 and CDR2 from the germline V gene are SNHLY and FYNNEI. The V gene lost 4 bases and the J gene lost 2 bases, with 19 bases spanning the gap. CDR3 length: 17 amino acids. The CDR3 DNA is TGTGCCAGCAGTGTTTCCAGCGGCCCCTCCATCACAGATACGCAGTATTTT. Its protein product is CASSVSSGPSITDTQYF.

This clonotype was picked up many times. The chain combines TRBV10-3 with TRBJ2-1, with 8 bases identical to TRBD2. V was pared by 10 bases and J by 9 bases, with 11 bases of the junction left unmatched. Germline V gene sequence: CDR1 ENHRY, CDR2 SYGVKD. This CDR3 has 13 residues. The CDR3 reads CATGRANAGEQFF. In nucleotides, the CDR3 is TGTGCCACCGGGAGGGCAAATGCTGGTGAGCAGTTCTTC.

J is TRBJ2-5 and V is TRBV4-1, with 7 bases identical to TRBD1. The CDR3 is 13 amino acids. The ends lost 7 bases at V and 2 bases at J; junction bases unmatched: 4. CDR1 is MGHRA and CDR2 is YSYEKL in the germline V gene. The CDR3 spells CASTRDSQETQYF. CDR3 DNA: TGCGCCAGCACCCGGGACAGTCAAGAGACCCAGTACTTC.

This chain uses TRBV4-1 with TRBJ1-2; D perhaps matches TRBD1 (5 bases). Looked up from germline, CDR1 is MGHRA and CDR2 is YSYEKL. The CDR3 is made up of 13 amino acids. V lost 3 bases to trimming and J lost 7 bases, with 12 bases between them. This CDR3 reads CASSQGRDRGYTF. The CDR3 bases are TGCGCCAGCAGCCAGGGCAGGGACCGTGGCTACACCTTC.

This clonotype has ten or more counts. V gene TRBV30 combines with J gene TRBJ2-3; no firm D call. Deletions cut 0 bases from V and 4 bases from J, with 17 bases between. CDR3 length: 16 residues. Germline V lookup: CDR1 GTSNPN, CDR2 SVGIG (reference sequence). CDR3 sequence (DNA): TGTGCCTGGAGTGTACCTTTGGGTTTGTCCCCAGATACGCAGTATTTT. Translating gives CAWSVPLGLSPDTQYF.

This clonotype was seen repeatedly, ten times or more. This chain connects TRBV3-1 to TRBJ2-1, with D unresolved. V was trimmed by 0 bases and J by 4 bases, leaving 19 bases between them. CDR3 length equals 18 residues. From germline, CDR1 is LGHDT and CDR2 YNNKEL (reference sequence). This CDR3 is CASSQESRSGLTYNEQFF. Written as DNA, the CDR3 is TGTGCCAGCAGCCAAGAATCCCGGTCAGGCTTAACGTACAATGAGCAGTTCTTC.

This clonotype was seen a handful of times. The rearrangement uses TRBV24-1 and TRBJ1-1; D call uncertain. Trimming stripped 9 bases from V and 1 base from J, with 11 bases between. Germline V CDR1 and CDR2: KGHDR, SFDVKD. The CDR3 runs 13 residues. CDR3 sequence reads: CATRLGANTEAFF. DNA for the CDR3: TGTGCCACCCGATTGGGAGCGAACACTGAAGCTTTCTTT.

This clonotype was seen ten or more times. The CDR3 bases are TGTGCCAGCAGCTTCCAATTAGGCCCCGCGGGTGAAGCTTTCTTT. Encoded protein: CASSFQLGPAGEAFF. The chain links TRBV7-3 to TRBJ1-1, with unresolved D. This CDR3 is built from 15 residues. Trimming shortened V by 3 bases and J by 7 bases, and 18 bases separated the two germline ends. In germline, CDR1 is SGHTA, CDR2 FQGTGA.

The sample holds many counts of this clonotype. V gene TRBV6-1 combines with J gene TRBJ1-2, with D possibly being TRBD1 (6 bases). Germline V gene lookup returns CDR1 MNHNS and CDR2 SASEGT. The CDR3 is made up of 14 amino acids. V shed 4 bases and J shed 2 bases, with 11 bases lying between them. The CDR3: CASSAQQGNYGYTF. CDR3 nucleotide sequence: TGTGCCAGCAGTGCCCAACAGGGAAACTATGGCTACACCTTC.

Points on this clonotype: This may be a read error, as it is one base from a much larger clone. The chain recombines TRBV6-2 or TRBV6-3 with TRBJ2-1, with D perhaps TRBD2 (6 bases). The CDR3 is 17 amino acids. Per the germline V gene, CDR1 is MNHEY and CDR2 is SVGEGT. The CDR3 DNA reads TGTGTCAGCAGTTACTCTCCGGGACTTAGCTCCTACAATGAGCAGTTCTTC. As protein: CVSSYSPGLSSYNEQFF.

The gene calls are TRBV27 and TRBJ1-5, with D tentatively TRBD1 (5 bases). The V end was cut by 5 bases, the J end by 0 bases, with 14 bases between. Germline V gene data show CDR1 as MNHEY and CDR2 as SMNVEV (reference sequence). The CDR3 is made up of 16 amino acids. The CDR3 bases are TGTGCCAGCAGTCCACGACAGCCTAATAGCAATCAGCCCCAGCATTTT. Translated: CASSPRQPNSNQPQHF.

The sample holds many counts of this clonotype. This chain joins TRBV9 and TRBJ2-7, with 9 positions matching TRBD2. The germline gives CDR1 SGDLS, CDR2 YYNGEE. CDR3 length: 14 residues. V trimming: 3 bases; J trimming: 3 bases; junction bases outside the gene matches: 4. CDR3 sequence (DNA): TGTGCCAGCAGCGCTGGCGGGGGGGACTACGAGCAGTACTTC. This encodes CASSAGGGDYEQYF.

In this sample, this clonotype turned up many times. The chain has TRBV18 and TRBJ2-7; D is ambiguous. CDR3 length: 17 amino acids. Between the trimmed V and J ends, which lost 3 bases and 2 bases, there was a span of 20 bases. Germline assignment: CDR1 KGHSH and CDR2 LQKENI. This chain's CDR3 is CASSPGSAKQAAYEQYF. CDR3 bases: TGTGCCAGCTCACCGGGGTCGGCGAAGCAGGCCGCCTACGAGCAGTACTTC.

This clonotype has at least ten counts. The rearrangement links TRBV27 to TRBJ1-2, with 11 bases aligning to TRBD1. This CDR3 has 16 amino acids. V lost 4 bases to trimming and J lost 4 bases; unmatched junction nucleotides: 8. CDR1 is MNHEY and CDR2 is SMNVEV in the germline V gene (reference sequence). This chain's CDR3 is CASSSQTGTGGYGYTF. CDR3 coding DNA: TGTGCCAGCAGTTCCCAGACCGGGACAGGGGGCTATGGCTACACCTTC.

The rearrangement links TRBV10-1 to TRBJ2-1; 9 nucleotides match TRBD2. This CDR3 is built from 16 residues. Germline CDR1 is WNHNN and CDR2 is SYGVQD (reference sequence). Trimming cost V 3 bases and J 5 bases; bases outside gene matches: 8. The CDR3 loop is CASSDSLAGGDNEQFF. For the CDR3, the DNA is TGCGCCAGCAGTGACAGCCTTGCGGGGGGGGACAATGAGCAGTTCTTC.